In its sample, the clone carrying this TCR beta chain was seen many times. Its antigen is undetermined. This specimen comes from a study of T cells in Graves' hyperthyroidism and ophthalmopathy. J gave up 4 bases and V 7 bases, and 4 bases lay outside the gene matches. CDR1 MDHEN and CDR2 SYDVKM come from the germline V gene. This CDR3 is 14 amino acids long. RNA transcripts were the template for amplifying TCR beta CDR3 regions. Using the HTBI primer set, a first-round RT-PCR was run on the TCR CDR3. TCRdb reprocessed the multiplex PCR reads with MiXCR, giving one entry per CDR3 protein. The sample has roughly 650,000 distinct CDR3 sequences; about a sixth are singletons. Study-wide results and caveats: Ophthalmopathy cases were set apart from stable hyperthyroidism by a 13 V-J model.

The chain joins TRBV28 to TRBJ2-7; 13 nucleotides align to TRBD2. Sample: blood. The source of this sequence is a woman in her 40s with Graves' ophthalmopathy. CDR3 sequence reads: CASMTSGRSYEQYF. Written as DNA, the CDR3 is TGTGCCAGCATGACTAGCGGGAGGTCATACGAGCAGTACTTC. Complete variable domain (other parts from reference TRBV28 and TRBJ2-7): DVKVTQSSRYLVKRTGEKVFLECVQDMDHENMFWYRQDPGLGLRLIYFSYDVKMKEKGDIPEGYSVSREKKERFSLILESASTNQTSMYLCASMTSGRSYEQYFGPGTRLTVT.